The rows below give T cell receptor beta chains drawn from one sample of a study of shared T cell receptors in the human thymus. The data were produced by immunoSEQ multiplex PCR, yet TCRdb's version contains in-frame clones alone and is incomplete. The table shows roughly 660,000 clones, with approximately 90% occurring only once. The sample also formed part of further work on human thymus T cells.

Sequenced input: thymocytes. All receptors come from a boy in the first two years of life with a congenital heart defect. Both conserved end residues are part of each CDR3. The order of the fields is clone size, V gene, D gene, J gene, CDR3 protein, CDR3 DNA. D genes are given only for firm matches. Not all rows give a size; the values are once, few, many and, for expanded clones, a class.

NA	TRBV7-8	TRBD1	TRBJ2-5	CASSPRDRTHGKTQYF	TGTGCCAGCAGCCCCCGGGACAGAACCCATGGAAAGACCCAGTACTTC
NA	TRBV9	TRBD1	TRBJ2-2	CASSASSRDRGGTTGELFF	TGTGCCAGCAGCGCCTCGTCCCGGGACAGGGGCGGGACCACCGGGGAGCTGTTTTTT
once	TRBV7-9	NA	TRBJ2-7	CASSLAPPSSYEQYF	TGTGCCAGCAGCTTAGCGCCCCCGAGCTCCTACGAGCAGTACTTC
NA	TRBV5-6	TRBD1	TRBJ1-1	CASSSTGEGSTEAFF	TGTGCCAGCAGCTCGACAGGGGAAGGTAGCACTGAAGCTTTCTTT
NA	TRBV7-3	NA	TRBJ2-2	CASSPLGTPLGELFF	TGTGCCAGCAGCCCCCTCGGGACTCCCCTCGGGGAGCTGTTTTTT
NA	TRBV10-2	TRBD2	TRBJ2-6	CASKPGTSGRAQEGSGANVLTF	TGCGCCAGCAAGCCCGGGACTAGCGGGAGGGCCCAGGAGGGCTCTGGGGCCAACGTCCTGACTTTC
NA	TRBV6-5	TRBD1	TRBJ2-7	CASRDRGPSYEQYF	TGTGCCAGCAGGGACAGGGGTCCCTCCTACGAGCAGTACTTC
NA	TRBV5-6	TRBD1	TRBJ2-5	CASSPRDRGRGETQYF	TGTGCCAGCAGCCCCCGGGACAGGGGGCGAGGAGAGACCCAGTACTTC
NA	TRBV30	TRBD2	TRBJ2-1	CAWNQRLAGGNEQFF	TGTGCCTGGAACCAAAGACTAGCGGGAGGCAATGAGCAGTTCTTC
NA	TRBV25-1	NA	TRBJ2-7	CASSENGTVHEQYF	TGTGCCAGCAGTGAAAATGGCACAGTCCACGAGCAGTACTTC
NA	TRBV9	NA	TRBJ2-1	CASSVGTGTGYEQFF	TGTGCCAGCAGCGTAGGGACTGGGACTGGTTATGAGCAGTTCTTC
NA	TRBV11-2	NA	TRBJ2-7	CASSLAGSYEQYF	TGTGCCAGCAGCTTGGCCGGGAGTTACGAGCAGTACTTC
NA	TRBV4-3	TRBD2	TRBJ2-5	CASSLPPAGEGTQETQYF	TGCGCCAGCAGTCTACCTCCAGCGGGAGAAGGGACCCAAGAGACCCAGTACTTC
NA	TRBV23-1	TRBD2	TRBJ2-3	CASSQSIVAAGGPGDTQYF	TGCGCCAGCAGTCAATCAATCGTAGCAGCGGGAGGGCCGGGAGATACGCAGTATTTT
NA	TRBV13	NA	TRBJ2-2	CASSPTGNTGELFF	TGTGCCAGCAGCCCTACAGGGAACACCGGGGAGCTGTTTTTT